This section outlines one T cell receptor beta chain sequence together with its context. The antigen remains unidentified. This specimen comes from a study of response to subunit inactivated influenza vaccine. J gave up 4 bases and V 5 bases, and 11 bases lay outside the gene matches. This CDR3 spans 16 amino acids. Looked up from germline, CDR1 is SGHAT and CDR2 is FQDESV (reference sequence). Study findings and constraints: Each seasonal flu vaccination may recruit only limited new T cells, authors suggested.

MiXCR, run by TCRdb on the RT-PCR reads, gives a single entry per CDR3 protein. The repertoire includes fewer than 550,000 distinct CDR3 sequences, 25% of them detected once, and 1.9% sits in the top ten. The TCR sequence derives from a man aged 45 to 65 who received an inactivated influenza vaccine. Sequencing used CD4+ T cells sorted from PBMCs, obtained around 5 days after vaccination. V is TRBV11-1 and J is TRBJ2-1, with TRBD1 matching over 7 bases. The CDR3, as DNA: TGTGCCAGCAGCCCCCGGAAGGGGGCGTCGTACAATGAGCAGTTCTTC. Protein product: CASSPRKGASYNEQFF.